The next 9 T cell receptor beta chains were all read from a single sample in a study of cytomegalovirus exposure and HLA in healthy donors. PCR amplification relied on 60 Vbeta primers (plus 13 Jbeta primers). Sequencing was performed with immunoSEQ multiplex PCR; in TCRdb, only in-frame clones are kept and a portion is missing. The sample holds 140,000 to 150,000 clones. Sequenced sample: PBMCs. Every receptor here comes from a male donor in good health and CMV-seronegative.

A word on this clone: One junction end does not reproduce the germline sequence, and a read error may be involved. The rearrangement uses TRBV2 and TRBJ1-4; 10 bases align to TRBD1. Germline-derived CDR1 and CDR2 are SNHLY and FYNNEI. The CDR3 extends over 16 amino acids. The CDR3 bases are TGTGCCAGCCGTGATGACAGGGGGCGAACTAATGAAAAACTGTTTTTT. Translated: CASRDDRGRTNEKLFF. Combining the CDR3 with reference TRBV2 and TRBJ1-4 gives the whole variable domain EPEVTQTPSHQVTQMGQEVILRCVPISNHLYFYWYRQILGQKVEFLVSFYNNEISEKSEIFDDQFSVERPDGSNFTLKIRSTKLEDSAMYFCASRDDRGRTNEKLFFGSGTQLSVL.

The chain links TRBV5-6 to TRBJ1-1; D perhaps matches TRBD1 (5 bases). V was shortened by 2 bases and J by 5 bases, with 19 bases between the two germline ends. Germline V gives CDR1 SGHDT, CDR2 YYEEEE. This CDR3 contains 16 residues. CDR3 sequence: CASSLGLGGVRTEAFF. DNA of the CDR3: TGTGCCAGCAGCTTAGGGCTTGGAGGGGTTCGGACTGAAGCTTTCTTT.

The chain employs TRBV6-5 and TRBJ1-1; perhaps TRBD1 as D (5 bases). Trimming took off 4 bases at V and 0 bases at J, with 15 bases between the two ends. This CDR3 spans 16 amino acids. Germline V lookup: CDR1 MNHEY, CDR2 SVGAGI. CDR3 DNA sequence: TGTGCCAGCAGTTCCCAACTACTGGGGCTGAACACTGAAGCTTTCTTT. Its protein product is CASSSQLLGLNTEAFF.

The chain couples TRBV7-9 to TRBJ1-2; D is ambiguous. Deletions cut 6 bases from V and 4 bases from J, with 15 bases between. The CDR3 consists of 14 residues. Germline V lookup: CDR1 SEHNR, CDR2 FQNEAQ (reference sequence). The DNA for the CDR3 is TGTGCCAGCAGTCCCCATGGCCAGGCCTATGGCTACACCTTC. It translates to CASSPHGQAYGYTF.

V gene TRBV2 combines with J gene TRBJ1-1; TRBD1 matches 7 bases. In germline, CDR1 is SNHLY, CDR2 FYNNEI. The V and J ends lost 5 bases and 9 bases, in that order; junction bases with no gene match: 3. The CDR3 sequence is 11 residues long. CDR3 residues: CASSWTGQAFF. The CDR3, as DNA: TGTGCCAGCAGTTGGACAGGACAAGCTTTCTTT.

The rearrangement links TRBV27 to TRBJ1-1; D is ambiguous. Trimming took off 3 bases at V and 8 bases at J, with 7 bases between the two ends. This CDR3 has 11 residues. Germline CDR1 is MNHEY and CDR2 is SMNVEV (reference sequence). CDR3 in amino acids: CASSFGEEAFF. CDR3 DNA: TGTGCCAGCAGTTTTGGAGAGGAAGCTTTCTTT.

The chain uses TRBV9 and TRBJ2-3; maybe TRBD1 (6 bases). The germline V and J ends were trimmed by 3 bases and 2 bases, with 16 bases remaining between them. Germline V gene data show CDR1 as SGDLS and CDR2 as YYNGEE. This CDR3 is built from 16 residues. The CDR3 spells CASSATTGHTTDTQYF. CDR3 sequence (DNA): TGTGCCAGCAGCGCGACGACAGGTCATACCACAGATACGCAGTATTTT.

This chain uses TRBV2 with TRBJ2-7; TRBD1 matches 8 bases. This CDR3 is 13 amino acids long. V trimming: 5 bases; J trimming: 3 bases; junction bases outside the gene matches: 3. Germline CDR1 reads SNHLY; CDR2 reads FYNNEI. The CDR3 region has the DNA TGTGCCAGCAGTTTGGGACAGGTCTACGAGCAGTACTTC. Translating it yields CASSLGQVYEQYF.

The rearrangement uses TRBV13 and TRBJ1-1, with 9 bases identical to TRBD1. This CDR3 has 14 amino acids. The V segment lost 6 bases and the J segment 1 base; nucleotides outside the gene matches: 3. CDR1 is PRHDT, CDR2 FYEKMQ, per germline (reference sequence). The CDR3 DNA reads TGTGCCAGCAGTTGGGACAGGGCGAACACTGAAGCTTTCTTT. Translating it yields CASSWDRANTEAFF.